This T cell receptor beta chain was retrieved from a study of blood T cell repertoires in COVID-19. As processed by the authors: Amplification from reference gene primers served as the basis for estimated nucleated cell counts. Sequencing used immunoSEQ multiplex PCR; TCRdb keeps in-frame clones, though not all of them. V and J calls and clone size come straight from that table; D and trimming were deduced from the DNA. The repertoire includes approximately 150,000 clones, about nine tenths of them detected once, and 4% sits in the top ten. All enrollees were about 18 to 89 years old and from around 25 US areas. The CDR3 is 13 residues long. V dropped 7 bases and J dropped 2 bases, with 12 bases sitting between them. The germline gives CDR1 MNHEY, CDR2 SVGAGI.

The J gene is TRBJ2-7, the V gene TRBV6-5; D is perhaps TRBD1 (6 bases). This TCR was sampled from a middle-aged woman who had been exposed to COVID-19. Material: PBMCs or T cells enriched from blood (not recorded which). The CDR3 bases are TGTGCCAGCAAAGGACAGCCAGCCTACGAGCAGTACTTC. Translation: CASKGQPAYEQYF.